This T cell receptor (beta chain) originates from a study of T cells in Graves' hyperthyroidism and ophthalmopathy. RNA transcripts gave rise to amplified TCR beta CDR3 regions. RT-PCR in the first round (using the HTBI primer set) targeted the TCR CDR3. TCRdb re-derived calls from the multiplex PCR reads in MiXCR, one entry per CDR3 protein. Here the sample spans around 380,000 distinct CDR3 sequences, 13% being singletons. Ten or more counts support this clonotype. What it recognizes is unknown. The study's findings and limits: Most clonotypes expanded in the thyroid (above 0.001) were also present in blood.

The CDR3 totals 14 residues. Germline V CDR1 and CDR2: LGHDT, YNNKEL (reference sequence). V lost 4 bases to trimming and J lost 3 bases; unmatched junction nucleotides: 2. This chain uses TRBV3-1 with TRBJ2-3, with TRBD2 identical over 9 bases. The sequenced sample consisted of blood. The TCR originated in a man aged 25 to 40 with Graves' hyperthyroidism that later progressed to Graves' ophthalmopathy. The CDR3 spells CASSRSGGTDTQYF. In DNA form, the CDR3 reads TGTGCCAGCAGCCGAAGCGGGGGGACAGATACGCAGTATTTT.